This T cell receptor beta chain originates from a study of technical replicates of blood from a few donors. This clone was detected only once. In germline, CDR1 is LNHDA, CDR2 SQIVND (reference sequence). V was shortened by 3 bases and J by 0 bases, with 14 bases between the two germline ends. The CDR3 runs 16 residues. Method: immunoSEQ multiplex PCR; TCRdb's copy keeps in-frame clones and lacks some. The data hold tens of thousands of clones, with more than 85% observed a single time. The sequenced material came from PBMCs. V usage is TRBV19 and J usage is TRBJ1-2; possibly TRBD1 for D (5 bases). This clonotype was obtained from a human donor in good health. Some clones in this sample may be carry-over from other donors' samples. CDR3 sequence reads: CASSISSGFPNYGYTF. CDR3 DNA sequence: TGTGCCAGTAGTATCTCCTCAGGGTTTCCTAACTATGGCTACACCTTC.